Following are 28 T cell receptor beta chains from one sample sequenced in a study of tumor-infiltrating lymphocytes in primary liver carcinoma. A constant-region primer served to make TCR beta cDNA from roughly 500 ng total RNA. Libraries of TCR beta came from three nested multiplex PCR rounds with slightly modified ARM-PCR. The opening two PCR rounds, 10 cycles each, paired TRBV1-TRBV30 forward primers with a C-beta reverse primer. TCRdb re-analysed the multiplex PCR reads in MiXCR, keeping a single row per CDR3 protein. This table has 80,000 or so distinct CDR3 sequences, 65% to 75% appearing once. Co-extraction of both nucleic acids (RNA and DNA) used about 19-33 mg of unsorted bulk tissue. The sample was liver tumor tissue from sampling region 4. Subset meaning: tumor region T4, right-lateral pole. These receptors were collected from a woman aged 60-75 years with primary liver carcinoma and hepatitis B virus infection.

In the case of this clonotype: One end of the junction varies from germline; a read error may be responsible. The V gene is TRBV11-3, the J gene TRBJ2-1; 15 bases are shared with TRBD2. The CDR3 sequence is 19 residues long. Germline V gives CDR1 SGHNT, CDR2 YENEEA. The CDR3: CASSAGQGGLAGGFNDQIF. The CDR3 DNA sequence: TGTGCCAGCAGCGCCGGTCAGGGGGGACTAGCGGGAGGATTCAATGACCAGATCTTC.

A note on this clonotype: This may be a read error, as it is one base from a much larger clone. V and J are TRBV6-5 and TRBJ2-3, with D possibly matching TRBD2 (6 bases). The length of the CDR3 is 17 residues. Germline loops: CDR1 MNHEY, CDR2 SVGAGI. The CDR3 sequence is CARSYSRTYGGDRTQYF. Written as DNA, the CDR3 is TGTGCCAGGAGTTACTCTCGCACTTATGGAGGGGATCGTACGCAGTATTTT.

On this clonotype: A much larger clonotype is one base distant, so this may be a read error. The chain couples TRBV7-9 to TRBJ2-1; TRBD2 matches 7 bases. The CDR3 covers 16 residues. Germline V gene lookup returns CDR1 SEHNR and CDR2 FQNEAQ (reference sequence). The CDR3 DNA reads as TGTGCCAACAGCTTACTTCGAGGCGGGGGAAACAATGAGCAGTTCTTC. This gives the protein CANSLLRGGGNNEQFF.

This rearrangement joins TRBV6-1 to TRBJ1-1, with 7 bases matching TRBD1. J was trimmed by 5 bases and V by 2 bases; bases with no gene match: 5. Germline CDR1 is MNHNS and CDR2 is SASEGT. The CDR3 is 14 amino acids. The chain's CDR3 is CASSEHQGGTEAFF. CDR3 coding DNA: TGTGCCAGCAGTGAACACCAGGGGGGAACTGAAGCTTTCTTT.

The gene calls are TRBV11-2 and TRBJ2-3; no clear D. V dropped 5 bases and J dropped 15 bases, with 24 bases sitting between them. The germline gives CDR1 SGHAT, CDR2 FQNNGV. CDR3 length: 14 residues. The CDR3 bases are TGTGCCAGCAGCCCCGGACCACCCACAGATATGCACTATTTT. Its translation is CASSPGPPTDMHYF.

As to this clonotype: The junction does not match germline at one end; this may be a read error. The chain employs TRBV29-1 and TRBJ2-3; tentative D call: TRBD2 (5 bases). There are 13 residues in the CDR3. Germline-derived CDR1 and CDR2 are SQVTM and ANQGSEA. CDR3 residues: CSVLTLEADTQYF. Written as DNA, the CDR3 is TGCAGCGTATTAACACTGGAGGCAGATACACAGTATTTT.

A remark on this clonotype: This is likely a read error, given that the CDR3 carries no conserved phenylalanine or tryptophan at its end. The V and J genes are TRBV11-3 and TRBJ2-1; TRBD2 might be the D (5 bases). The germline gives CDR1 SGHNT, CDR2 YENEEA. The length of the CDR3 is 15 residues. CDR3 coding DNA: TGTGCCAGTAGCTTGGCAGCGGTTGCCCCGGGTGAGCAGTTCTAC. It codes for CASSLAAVAPGEQFY.

This clonotype was seen repeatedly, ten times or more. This rearrangement joins TRBV29-1 to TRBJ2-1; possibly TRBD2 for D (6 bases). This CDR3 has 15 amino acids. V was pared by 8 bases and J by 4 bases, with 21 bases between. From germline, CDR1 is SQVTM and CDR2 ANQGSEA. CDR3 loop: CSLTLAEGRYNEQFF. CDR3 nucleotides: TGCAGCCTCACCCTGGCGGAGGGGAGATACAATGAGCAGTTCTTC.

Concerning this clonotype: The conserved final phenylalanine or tryptophan is absent from the CDR3, which likely points to a read error. V and J are TRBV12-3 or TRBV12-4 and TRBJ2-1; a possible D gene is TRBD1 (6 bases). The CDR3 covers 15 residues. Trimming removed 3 bases at V and 6 bases at J, with 15 bases between. This CDR3 is CASSFVQGGGNEQFL. DNA for the CDR3: TGTGCCAGCAGTTTTGTACAGGGTGGGGGCAATGAGCAGTTCCTA.

Notes on this clonotype: The junction departs from germline at one end; a sequencing error may be responsible. CDR3 in amino acids: CAGSESWNSPLHF. The CDR3 DNA reads as TGTGCCGGCAGTGAAAGCTGGAATTCACCCCTCCACTTT. This rearrangement joins TRBV2 to TRBJ1-6; D gene uncertain. The CDR3 spans 13 residues. Germline V gene sequence: CDR1 SNHLY, CDR2 FYNNEI.

This clonotype was recorded many times. V is TRBV10-1 and J is TRBJ1-1, with 10 bases lining up with TRBD1. V shed 3 bases, J shed 4 bases, and the junction held 11 bases outside the gene matches. CDR1 WNHNN and CDR2 SYGVQD come from the germline V gene (reference sequence). This CDR3 comprises 17 residues. This chain's CDR3 is CASSDEVDRGLGTEAFF. The CDR3 DNA reads TGCGCCAGCAGTGATGAGGTAGACAGGGGGCTTGGCACTGAAGCTTTCTTT.

This clonotype was seen once. The conserved closing phenylalanine or tryptophan is absent in this CDR3, likely reflecting a read error. The rearrangement uses TRBV29-1 and TRBJ1-2; D gene uncertain. In germline, CDR1 is SQVTM, CDR2 ANQGSEA. This CDR3 region has 11 residues. The V end lost 6 bases, the J end lost 7 bases, and 12 bases lay between the germline ends. Here the CDR3 reads CSVARGSGYTL. CDR3 coding DNA: TGCAGCGTCGCACGGGGATCTGGCTACACCTTA.

A word on this clonotype: One end of the junction varies from germline; a read error may be responsible. The chain carries TRBV12-3 or TRBV12-4 and TRBJ2-7, with a tentative D call TRBD2 (6 bases). The CDR3 covers 13 residues. The CDR3 reads CASGGTGVYEQYF. The CDR3 region has the DNA TGTGCCAGCGGCGGGACTGGCGTCTACGAACAGTATTTC.

In its sample, this clonotype was seen a few times. A much larger clone differs from this one at a single base, so this may be a read error. The chain employs TRBV5-1 and TRBJ1-4; D is ambiguous. The CDR3 is 16 amino acids. The V gene's germline CDR1 is SGHRS and CDR2 YFSETQ. The CDR3 region is CASSPEGHATNGKLFF. The CDR3 region has the DNA TGCGCCAGCAGCCCCGAGGGCCACGCAACTAATGGAAAACTGTTTTTT.

Turning to this clonotype: The junction and the germline gene differ at one end; a read error may be behind it. J is TRBJ1-2 and V is TRBV6-2 or TRBV6-3; 8 bases are a match to TRBD1. Germline-derived CDR1 and CDR2 are MNHEY and SVGEGT. The CDR3 length is 14 residues. The CDR3 DNA is TGTGCCGCGGTCCTGGACAGGGTGAAGAGTGGCTGCACCTTC. Protein sequence: CAAVLDRVKSGCTF.

This clonotype was seen many times. This chain connects TRBV6-5 to TRBJ1-1, with D maybe TRBD1 (6 bases). The germline V gene encodes CDR1 MNHEY and CDR2 SVGAGI. Trimming stripped 6 bases from V and 1 base from J, with 15 bases between. The CDR3 contains 15 residues. The CDR3 DNA reads TGTGCCAGCAGCGCCGGGCCCAGGGGGAACACTGAAGCTTTCTTT. Protein product: CASSAGPRGNTEAFF.

Worth noting for this clonotype: At one boundary the junction diverges from the germline segment, which might be a read error. The chain has TRBV12-3 or TRBV12-4 and TRBJ2-7, with D possibly being TRBD1 (6 bases). The CDR3 runs 13 residues. DNA for the CDR3: TGTGTCAGCAGTTTTTATAGGGACACCGAGCAGTACTTC. Residues: CVSSFYRDTEQYF.

Regarding this clonotype: Lacking the conserved final phenylalanine or tryptophan, this CDR3 likely reflects a read error. The V gene is TRBV6-1, the J gene TRBJ1-5; TRBD1 matches 7 bases. Germline CDR1 reads MNHNS; CDR2 reads SASEGT. The CDR3 length is 16 residues. CDR3 bases: TGTGCCAGTAGTGAAGCGGACGGAGACAGGGCTCAGCCCCAGCATTAT. It translates to CASSEADGDRAQPQHY.

About this clonotype: Because the CDR3 is missing its conserved closing phenylalanine or tryptophan, this is likely a read error. The chain uses TRBV7-8 and TRBJ1-6; D is perhaps TRBD1 (6 bases). Germline V gives CDR1 SGHVS, CDR2 FQNEAQ. V shed 2 bases and J shed 7 bases, with 9 bases lying between them. The CDR3 extends over 14 amino acids. CDR3 loop: CASSLKGGNSPLHS. For the CDR3, the DNA is TGTGCCAGCAGCTTAAAGGGGGGAAATTCACCCCTCCACTCT.

The chain combines TRBV28 with TRBJ2-4; TRBD1 matches 9 bases. This CDR3 region has 17 residues. The germline V gene has CDR1 MDHEN and CDR2 SYDVKM. Unmatched junction bases numbered 9, after V lost 6 bases and J lost 0 bases. Written as DNA, the CDR3 is TGTGCCAGCAGAGCCGGGACAGGGATTGTAGCCAAAAACATTCAGTACTTC. It yields the protein CASRAGTGIVAKNIQYF.

In the case of this clonotype: Sequence at one end of the junction differs from germline and may be a read error. The V and J genes are TRBV11-2 and TRBJ2-5, with D possibly matching TRBD1 (5 bases). This CDR3 is 15 amino acids long. CDR1 is SGHAT and CDR2 is FQNNGV in the germline V gene. The CDR3 DNA reads as TGTGGCAGCAGCCTGGGGCTGGGATCGCAAGGGACCCAGTACTTC. This codes for CGSSLGLGSQGTQYF.

V gene TRBV4-1 combines with J gene TRBJ2-6; D is perhaps TRBD1 (5 bases). The CDR3 loop spans 17 amino acids. Trimming removed 2 bases at V and 7 bases at J, with 18 bases between. Per the germline V gene, CDR1 is MGHRA and CDR2 is YSYEKL. CDR3 in DNA: TGCGCCAGCAGCCAATACTCCAGGGTCTCTAGTGCCAACGTCCTGACTTTC. Its translation is CASSQYSRVSSANVLTF.

A word on this clonotype: One junction end does not reproduce the germline sequence, and a read error may be involved. This chain uses TRBV20-1 with TRBJ2-6, with 12 nucleotides matching TRBD1. CDR3 length equals 18 residues. Germline V gives CDR1 DFQATT, CDR2 SNEGSKA (reference sequence). The CDR3 reads CSARRGTGGLSGANVLTF. The DNA for the CDR3 is TGCAGTGCTAGACGCGGGACAGGGGGCCTCTCTGGGGCCAACGTCCTGACTTTT.

The chain recombines TRBV20-1 with TRBJ2-3, with 12 positions matching TRBD2. Per the germline V gene, CDR1 is DFQATT and CDR2 is SNEGSKA (reference sequence). V shed 5 bases, J shed 2 bases, and the junction held 5 bases outside the gene matches. The CDR3 is made up of 15 amino acids. For the CDR3, the DNA is TGCAGTGCTTTGACTAGCGGGGGTTCCACAGATACGCAGTATTTT. This translates into CSALTSGGSTDTQYF.

A note on this clonotype: Mismatch with germline at one junction end may stem from a read error. This chain joins TRBV11-3 and TRBJ2-3; the D is unclear. This CDR3 has 14 amino acids. Germline CDR1 and CDR2: SGHNT and YENEEA. The CDR3 region is CASSLRRSTDTQYF. The DNA for the CDR3 is TGTGCCAGCAGCTTACGGAGAAGTACAGATACCCAGTATTTT.

In the case of this clonotype: The CDR3 carries no conserved terminal phenylalanine or tryptophan, so it likely arises from a read error. The chain couples TRBV29-1 to TRBJ2-1; tentatively, D is TRBD1 (6 bases). The germline gives CDR1 SQVTM, CDR2 ANQGSEA. Trimming stripped 4 bases from V and 8 bases from J, with 21 bases between. The CDR3 length is 15 residues. CDR3 DNA sequence: TGCAGCGTTGCTAACAGGGCACGGGTTGGGCATGAGCAGTTCATC. Translation: CSVANRARVGHEQFI.

The sample holds many counts of this clonotype. One end of the junction fails to match germline, which may point to a read error. The rearrangement joins TRBV11-2 to TRBJ1-2; 9 nucleotides line up with TRBD1. CDR1 and CDR2 from the germline V gene are SGHAT and FQNNGV. CDR3 length equals 16 residues. In DNA, the CDR3 is TGTGCCAGCAGCTTAGATGGCGGGACAGGGAACTATGGTTACACCTTC. Its translation is CASSLDGGTGNYGYTF.

This clonotype was seen at least ten times. This chain links TRBV29-1 with TRBJ1-1; D perhaps matches TRBD1 (6 bases). Germline CDR1 reads SQVTM; CDR2 reads ANQGSEA. CDR3 length: 11 amino acids. Trimming removed 6 bases at V and 5 bases at J, with 10 bases between. This chain's CDR3 is CSVSGQTEAFF. CDR3 nucleotides: TGCAGCGTGTCGGGACAAACTGAAGCTTTCTTT.